The clone carrying this T cell receptor (beta chain) has more than one count but fewer than ten. Antigen unknown. A single record per CDR3 protein comes from TCRdb applying MiXCR to the reads. The table has 700,000 to 900,000 distinct CDR3 sequences, 25% to 30% seen once. The data were taken from a study of T cell repertoires in cytomegalovirus infection. Germline V gene data show CDR1 as SGHVS and CDR2 as FQNEAQ. This CDR3 is built from 15 residues. V was trimmed by 3 bases and J by 2 bases, leaving 11 bases between them. Whole-study results and caveats: Summed public TCR beta family frequency identified CMV carriers bearing the relevant HLA.

This sequence joins TRBV7-8 and TRBJ1-5; TRBD1 is a possible D gene (5 bases). The sequence derives from a human donor in good health (CMV status not recorded). Some clones in this sample may be carry-over from other donors' samples. The sample in question was cultured CD8+ T cells from PBMCs, obtained from culture after CMV antigen stimulation. The CDR3 reads CASSFGRAGNQPQHF. DNA for the CDR3: TGTGCCAGCAGCTTTGGCAGGGCTGGCAATCAGCCCCAGCATTTT.